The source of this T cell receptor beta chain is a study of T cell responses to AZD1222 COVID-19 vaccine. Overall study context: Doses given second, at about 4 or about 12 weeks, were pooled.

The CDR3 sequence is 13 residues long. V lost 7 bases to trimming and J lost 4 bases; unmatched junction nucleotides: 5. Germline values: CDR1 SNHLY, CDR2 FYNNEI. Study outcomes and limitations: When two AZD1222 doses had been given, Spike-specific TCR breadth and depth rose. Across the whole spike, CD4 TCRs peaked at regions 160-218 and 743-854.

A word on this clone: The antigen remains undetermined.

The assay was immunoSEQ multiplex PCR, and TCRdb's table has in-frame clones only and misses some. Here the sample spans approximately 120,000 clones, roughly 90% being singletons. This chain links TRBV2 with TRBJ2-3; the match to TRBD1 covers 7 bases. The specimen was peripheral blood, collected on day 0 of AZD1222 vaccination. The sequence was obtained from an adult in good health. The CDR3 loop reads CASNTQGSDTQYF. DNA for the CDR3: TGTGCCAGCAACACACAGGGGTCAGATACGCAGTATTTT. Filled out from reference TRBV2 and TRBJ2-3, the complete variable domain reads EPEVTQTPSHQVTQMGQEVILRCVPISNHLYFYWYRQILGQKVEFLVSFYNNEISEKSEIFDDQFSVERPDGSNFTLKIRSTKLEDSAMYFCASNTQGSDTQYFGPGTRLTVL.